The 6 T cell receptor beta chains below come from one sample, sequenced in a study of vaccination and CD4 T cells after COVID-19. Treatment reported: roughly nine-day PBMC culture with coronavirus spike peptide pools or control peptides (ViraFEST assay). The study sequenced cultured CD4+ T cell DNA using the Oncomine TCR Beta short-read assay. Using its own MiXCR run on the PCR reads, TCRdb lists one record per CDR3 protein. The sample holds about 21,000 distinct CDR3 sequences, around a quarter seen once. Antigens of these TCRs are unknown. Input material: cultured CD4+ T cells from blood. The receptors here all came from a human donor with COVID-19.

This clonotype qualifies as medium-sized. The V and J genes are TRBV15 and TRBJ1-2, with TRBD1 matching over 7 bases. V shed 2 bases and J 4 bases; nucleotides not matched to a gene: 7. In germline, CDR1 is LNHNV, CDR2 YYDKDF (reference sequence). CDR3 size: 15 residues. The CDR3 spells CATSRYRGERYGYTF. In DNA, the CDR3 is TGTGCCACCAGCAGATACAGGGGCGAGCGCTATGGCTACACCTTC.

This clonotype was detected only a few times. This chain uses TRBV30 with TRBJ2-1; 8 bases agree with TRBD1. Per the germline V gene, CDR1 is GTSNPN and CDR2 is SVGIG (reference sequence). Losses at the gene ends were 3 bases for V and 8 bases for J; bases not matched to a gene: 3. This CDR3 is built from 12 residues. The CDR3 protein is CAWRDREYEQFF. The CDR3 DNA reads as TGTGCCTGGAGGGACAGGGAATATGAGCAGTTCTTC.

CDR3 sequence reads: CASGLFQLAGTYNEQFF. The CDR3 DNA is TGTGCTAGTGGTTTGTTCCAACTAGCGGGGACCTACAATGAGCAGTTCTTC. The rearrangement uses TRBV12-5 and TRBJ2-1; TRBD2 matches 10 bases. Trimming took 2 bases from V and 2 from J; bases not matched to a gene: 6. Per germline, CDR1 LGHNT and CDR2 FRNRAP. The CDR3 extends over 17 amino acids.

The rearrangement uses TRBV7-9 and TRBJ1-1; D call uncertain. V was trimmed by 3 bases and J by 9 bases, leaving 17 bases between them. This CDR3 has 14 residues. Germline values: CDR1 SEHNR, CDR2 FQNEAQ (reference sequence). The CDR3 sequence is CASSLEAEVSQAFF. CDR3 nucleotide sequence: TGTGCCAGCAGCTTGGAGGCGGAGGTCTCACAAGCTTTCTTT.

This clonotype was seen only a few times. This chain joins TRBV20-1 and TRBJ2-2, with 10 bases fitting TRBD2. Germline V gene data show CDR1 as DFQATT and CDR2 as SNEGSKA (reference sequence). The CDR3 covers 18 residues. V was pared by 6 bases and J by 5 bases, with 18 bases of the junction left unmatched. The CDR3 DNA reads as TGCAGTGCAAGCCACAAGGAGAGAGCGGGGGGGCGTACCGGGGAGCTGTTTTTT. Amino acids: CSASHKERAGGRTGELFF.

This clonotype was seen more than once but under ten times. The CDR3, as DNA: TGTGCCAGCTCGCCCGGGACAGCTCCGTCTAACTATGGCTACACCTTC. This sequence encodes CASSPGTAPSNYGYTF. V and J are TRBV18 and TRBJ1-2; 7 bases line up with TRBD1. Trimming removed 6 bases from V and 0 bases from J; junction bases left unmatched: 10. The CDR3 sequence is 16 residues long. Looked up from germline, CDR1 is KGHSH and CDR2 is LQKENI.